This is a list of T cell receptor beta chains from one sample in a study of blood T cells in healthy people across ages. TCRdb re-derived calls from the 5' RACE reads in MiXCR, one entry per CDR3 protein. The table records 1,800,000 or so distinct CDR3 sequences, more than 35% of them present only once. Specimen: blood. The receptors were gathered from a human donor in good health. The CDR3 runs from the conserved cysteine through the conserved F or W. D genes are given only for firm matches. Rows give clone size only sometimes, using once, few, many, or a class for an expanded clone.

TRBJ2-1	TRBV7-2	14	-	-	TGTGCCAGCAGCTGGGCCCGAGGCCCTCCCCGTGAGTTCTTC	CASSWARGPPREFF
TRBJ2-5	TRBV10-3	14	few	TRBD1	TGTGCCATCAGTGGAGACAGGGGAGTAGATGAGCAGTACTTC	CAISGDRGVDEQYF
TRBJ1-5	TRBV20-1	18	-	TRBD1	TGCAGTGCTAGAGAGGCAGGACAGGGGAATTATTTTGGTCAGCCCCAGCATTTT	CSAREAGQGNYFGQPQHF
TRBJ2-5	TRBV7-6	13	-	-	TGTGCCAGCAGCTTTCGACTAGACAATGAGCAGTACTTC	CASSFRLDNEQYF
TRBJ2-7	TRBV5-1	14	-	-	TGCGCCAGCAGCCCCCGGACAGCCCCCTACGAGCAGTACTTC	CASSPRTAPYEQYF
TRBJ1-2	TRBV29-1	14	few	TRBD1	TGCAGCGTTGTTGGGACAGGGGGCGATTATGGCTACACCTTC	CSVVGTGGDYGYTF
TRBJ2-3	TRBV4-2	14	-	-	TGTGCCAGCAGCCAAGACCTTGGAAGAGATACGCAGTATTTT	CASSQDLGRDTQYF
TRBJ2-7	TRBV6-6	13	-	-	TGTGCCAGCAGTTACGCGGACGTCTACGAGCAGTACTTC	CASSYADVYEQYF
TRBJ1-1	TRBV20-1	15	-	-	TGCAGTGCCTATTTCTCGGGACTTTCGAACACTGAAGCTTTCTTT	CSAYFSGLSNTEAFF
TRBJ1-1	TRBV10-3	14	once	-	TGTGCCATCACCGAGGTCGGGTTGAACACTGAAGCTTTCTTT	CAITEVGLNTEAFF
TRBJ1-2	TRBV10-2	13	few	-	TGCGCCAGTAGTGAAACGGGGGTGAATGGCTACACCTTC	CASSETGVNGYTF
TRBJ1-2	TRBV7-2	14	few	TRBD1	TGTGCCAGCAGCTACCAGACAGGGGCCTATGGCTACACCTTC	CASSYQTGAYGYTF
TRBJ1-1	TRBV4-1	14	-	TRBD1	TGCGCCAGCAGCCAGCACAGGGGTGTTACTGAAGCTTTCTTT	CASSQHRGVTEAFF
TRBJ1-4	TRBV11-2	17	-	TRBD1	TGTGCCAGCAGCCTACGAGCTTATGGGGACAGACCTCAAAAACTGTTTTTT	CASSLRAYGDRPQKLFF
TRBJ2-5	TRBV12-3/TRBV12-4	15	-	-	TGTGCCAGCAGTACCCGGGACGGGGGTCACAAAGAGCAGTACTTC	CASSTRDGGHKEQYF
TRBJ2-2	TRBV4-2	17	-	TRBD1	TGTGCCAGCAGCCTCCGTGCCGGGACAGGGGTAACCGGGGAGCTGTTTTTT	CASSLRAGTGVTGELFF
TRBJ2-5	TRBV6-2/TRBV6-3	15	-	TRBD1	TGTGTCAGCAGTTCCCGGGACAGGGAAGGGGAGACCCAGTACTTC	CVSSSRDREGETQYF
TRBJ2-1	TRBV7-2	15	-	TRBD1	TGTGCCAGCAGCTGGGCCGGGACAGGGGATAATGAGCAGTTCTTC	CASSWAGTGDNEQFF
TRBJ2-5	TRBV20-1	17	-	TRBD2	TGCAGTGCTAGAGGGTATAAAGCGGGGGGCGTACAAGAGACCCAGTACTTC	CSARGYKAGGVQETQYF
TRBJ2-1	TRBV20-1	13	-	-	TGCAGTGCTAAAAGACAGGTCCACATCGAGCAGTTCTTC	CSAKRQVHIEQFF
TRBJ2-5	TRBV9	15	-	TRBD1	TGTGCCAGCAGCGTAGACGGACAGGGCGAAGAGACCCAGTACTTC	CASSVDGQGEETQYF
TRBJ2-5	TRBV20-1	18	-	-	TGCAGTGCTAGAGGCTCCGGGACTCCCGGATTAATCCAAGAGACCCAGTACTTC	CSARGSGTPGLIQETQYF
TRBJ1-5	TRBV4-3	18	once	TRBD1	TGCGCCAGCAGCCAACTGTACGGTGCAGGGGGGAGCAATCAGCCCCAGCATTTT	CASSQLYGAGGSNQPQHF
TRBJ2-7	TRBV2	18	-	-	TGTGCCAGCAGTTCTATAACGGGCTACTCCTTCGTTGGGGTCGAGCAGTACTTC	CASSSITGYSFVGVEQYF
TRBJ2-1	TRBV12-3/TRBV12-4	18	-	TRBD2	TGTGCCAGCAGCTCTCCACCCGGGGGGGCTAGCTCCTACAATGAGCAGTTCTTC	CASSSPPGGASSYNEQFF
TRBJ2-7	TRBV24-1	15	few	-	TGTGCCACCAGTGAAGCGAAAGGTCGCTCCTACGAGCAGTACTTC	CATSEAKGRSYEQYF
TRBJ1-5	TRBV4-1	14	-	-	TGCGCCAGCAGCCCACCCGGGGAGCGTCAGCCCCAGCATTTT	CASSPPGERQPQHF
TRBJ1-1	TRBV7-3	13	-	-	TGTGCCAGCAGTCGTACAGATGGGGCTGAAGCTTTCTTT	CASSRTDGAEAFF
TRBJ2-5	TRBV7-9	14	few	TRBD2	TGTGCCAGCAGACTAGCGGGGGGGCCAGAGACCCAGTACTTC	CASRLAGGPETQYF
TRBJ1-6	TRBV7-3	13	few	-	TGTGCCAGCGGGGAGTCTCCTAATTCACCCCTCCACTTT	CASGESPNSPLHF
TRBJ2-1	TRBV6-6	15	-	TRBD1	TGTGCCAGCAGTTCCCCGTGGGCAGGGGGCTACGAGCAGTTCTTC	CASSSPWAGGYEQFF
TRBJ2-1	TRBV4-3	15	many	TRBD2	TGTGCCAGCAGCCAAGGACTAGCGGGGGGGGATGAGCAGTTCTTC	CASSQGLAGGDEQFF
TRBJ2-7	TRBV20-1	12	few	-	TGCAGTGCGGGGGACCCGACCTACGAGCAGTACTTC	CSAGDPTYEQYF
TRBJ2-1	TRBV20-1	16	few	-	TGCAGTGCTAGAGATCAGAAGGGGGTATATTTCAATGAGCAGTTCTTC	CSARDQKGVYFNEQFF
TRBJ2-2	TRBV7-8	15	-	-	TGTGCCAGCAGGGACGGGGCAAGAGGGAGCGGGGAGCTGTTTTTT	CASRDGARGSGELFF
TRBJ2-7	TRBV18	11	-	-	TGTGCCAGCTCCTTTAATCAGGAGCAGTACTTC	CASSFNQEQYF
TRBJ1-2	TRBV27	15	few	-	TGTGCCAGCAGTTCGACCCAACAGGTGTACTATGGCTACACCTTC	CASSSTQQVYYGYTF
TRBJ2-1	TRBV15	20	-	-	TGTGCCACCAGCAGAGATAAGGCGCCCCCGGCGTCTAGCTCCTACAATGAGCAGTTCTTC	CATSRDKAPPASSSYNEQFF
TRBJ1-2	TRBV7-8	14	many	-	TGTGCCAGCAGCTTAATCCCGGGTACTCGTGGCTACACCTTC	CASSLIPGTRGYTF
TRBJ1-1	TRBV12-3/TRBV12-4	19	few	TRBD1	TGTGCCAGCAGTTTTCACGGCGTTGGTTTCAGGGGGGAAGGTACTGAAGCTTTCTTT	CASSFHGVGFRGEGTEAFF
TRBJ1-1	TRBV4-2	16	once	TRBD1	TGTGTCAGCAGCCAAGATCTGAGGGGGCAGAACACTGAAGCTTTCTTT	CVSSQDLRGQNTEAFF
TRBJ1-2	TRBV20-1	16	few	TRBD1	TGCAGTGCTTACCGGGACAGGGGGCGTAGTGGCTATGGCTACACCTTC	CSAYRDRGRSGYGYTF
TRBJ2-3	TRBV7-2	14	-	-	TGTGCCAGCAATCCGGGACTTCAATCAGATACGCAGTATTTT	CASNPGLQSDTQYF
TRBJ2-1	TRBV12-3/TRBV12-4	15	once	TRBD2	TGTGTCAGCAGTTACAACGGGGGGGCCTACAATGAGCAGTTCTTC	CVSSYNGGAYNEQFF
TRBJ1-5	TRBV3-1	15	-	-	TGTGCCAGCAGCCAATCACCAGGATCAGGTCAGCCCCAGCATTTT	CASSQSPGSGQPQHF
TRBJ2-1	TRBV7-2	14	many	-	TGTGCCAGCAGCTTAGCGCGTCACTCTGGTGAGCAGTTCTTC	CASSLARHSGEQFF
TRBJ1-5	TRBV20-1	13	few	-	TGCAGTGCTAGGGAACAGGGCAATCAGCCCCAGCATTTT	CSAREQGNQPQHF
TRBJ2-1	TRBV5-1	16	many	TRBD2	TGTGCCAGCAGCTTAGGACTAGCGGGGGATTACAATGAGCAGTTCTTC	CASSLGLAGDYNEQFF
TRBJ2-1	TRBV5-6	13	few	-	-	CASSLVGTGAPFF
TRBJ2-7	TRBV5-1	13	-	TRBD1	TGCGCCAGCAGCTTTCGGGACAGGGACGAGCAGTACTTC	CASSFRDRDEQYF
TRBJ2-2	TRBV13	16	-	-	TGTGCCAGCAGCCCCGCTGGGTCGCCGAGCACCGGGGAGTTGTTTTTT	CASSPAGSPSTGELFF
TRBJ1-1	TRBV20-1	13	-	-	TGCAGTGCTACGGGTCTAGTATACACTGAAGCTTTCTTT	CSATGLVYTEAFF
TRBJ1-4	TRBV12-3/TRBV12-4	15	-	-	TGTGCCAGCACCCAAGACTATGCAACTAATGAAAAACTGTTTTTT	CASTQDYATNEKLFF